These 18 T cell receptor beta chains came from one sample sequenced in a study of preoperative IRX-2 immunotherapy in early breast cancer. Libraries were prepared by immunoSEQ multiplex PCR; TCRdb keeps only in-frame clonotypes and omits some of them. The data hold about 33,000 clones, with roughly 91% observed a single time. The treatment was: preoperative locoregional IRX-2 cytokine immunotherapy. Sequenced here: tumor tissue, sampled after IRX-2 immunotherapy. The receptor set was obtained from a human donor with breast cancer.

There are a few counts of this clone. The chain employs TRBV6-8 and TRBJ2-2; 10 nucleotides line up with TRBD2. The germline CDR1 and CDR2 sequences are MNHGY and SAAAGT. The CDR3 totals 16 residues. V shed 6 bases, J shed 4 bases, and the junction held 8 bases outside the gene matches. As DNA, the CDR3 is TGTGCCAGCAGCTACAAAAGCGGGAGGGGCACCGGGGAGCTGTTTTTT. It is translated as CASSYKSGRGTGELFF.

This chain links TRBV11-3 with TRBJ2-5; D is perhaps TRBD1 or TRBD2 (6 bases each). Germline V gene sequence: CDR1 SGHNT, CDR2 YENEEA. The V gene lost 2 bases and the J gene lost 1 base, with 8 bases spanning the gap. The CDR3 runs to 14 residues. CDR3 region: CASSLKGGQETQYF. CDR3 bases: TGTGCCAGCAGCTTAAAGGGGGGCCAAGAGACCCAGTACTTC.

The V and J genes are TRBV7-1 and TRBJ2-5, with 10 bases identical to TRBD2. TRBV7-1 has ORF status, its function being uncertain. The CDR3 consists of 17 residues. The J segment lost 5 bases and the V segment lost 4 bases, leaving 13 bases of the junction unmatched. CDR3 residues: CASSLGLVAGGRETQYF. The CDR3 DNA sequence: TGTGCCAGCAGCTTAGGGCTGGTAGCGGGAGGACGGGAGACCCAGTACTTC.

V and J are TRBV5-1 and TRBJ1-2, with 7 bases matching TRBD1. The J segment lost 5 bases and the V segment lost 4 bases, leaving 8 bases of the junction unmatched. In germline, CDR1 is SGHRS, CDR2 YFSETQ. The CDR3 covers 14 residues. CDR3 DNA sequence: TGCGCCAGCAGCCGCCGGGACAGTGATTATGGCTACACCTTC. It is translated as CASSRRDSDYGYTF.

This rearrangement joins TRBV12-5 to TRBJ2-3; D gene unclear. The CDR3 length is 15 residues. V dropped 2 bases and J dropped 4 bases, with 13 bases sitting between them. Germline V gene sequence: CDR1 LGHNT, CDR2 FRNRAP. The CDR3 nucleotides are TGTGCTAGTGGTTTGCGCGGCGCCTCGTCAGATACGCAGTATTTT. Its translation is CASGLRGASSDTQYF.

This chain uses TRBV6-8 with TRBJ2-7, with D perhaps being TRBD1 or TRBD2 (5 bases each). The germline CDR1 and CDR2 sequences are MNHGY and SAAAGT. Between the trimmed V and J ends, which lost 5 bases and 3 bases, there was a span of 20 bases. The CDR3 loop spans 16 amino acids. As DNA, the CDR3 is TGTGCCAGCAGTATAACCGGGACCTTAAGCCACTACGAGCAGTACTTC. This sequence encodes CASSITGTLSHYEQYF.

This clone has just one count. V and J are TRBV6-8 and TRBJ1-3; 8 nucleotides line up with TRBD1. Germline trimming cut 5 bases from V and 1 base from J; bases unmatched to any gene: 16. This CDR3 spans 19 amino acids. CDR1 is MNHGY, CDR2 SAAAGT, per germline. The CDR3 nucleotides are TGTGCCAGCAGTGCCCGGACAGGGAGTTTAGTGAAGTCTGGAAACACCATATATTTT. It translates to CASSARTGSLVKSGNTIYF.

The rearrangement links TRBV15 to TRBJ2-7; TRBD2 agrees at 10 bases. The V and J ends lost 1 base and 3 bases, in that order; junction bases with no gene match: 6. CDR1 is LNHNV and CDR2 is YYDKDF in the germline V gene (reference sequence). The CDR3 runs 16 residues. DNA for the CDR3: TGTGCCACCAGCAGAGGACCTATAGCGGGAGGCTACGAGCAGTACTTC. Its translation: CATSRGPIAGGYEQYF.

The rearrangement joins TRBV11-3 to TRBJ2-1, with a possible D match to TRBD2 (6 bases). CDR3 length equals 14 residues. V shed 5 bases and J shed 7 bases, with 15 bases lying between them. Per germline, CDR1 SGHNT and CDR2 YENEEA. As DNA, the CDR3 is TGTGCCAGCAGCGGACCCGGGACTCCTAATGAGCAGTTCTTC. Translating it yields CASSGPGTPNEQFF. Combining the CDR3 with reference TRBV11-3 and TRBJ2-1 gives the whole variable domain EAGVVQSPRYKIIEKKQPVAFWCNPISGHNTLYWYLQNLGQGPELLIRYENEEAVDDSQLPKDRFSAERLKGVDSTLKIQPAELGDSAVYLCASSGPGTPNEQFFGPGTRLTVL.

This chain connects TRBV6-8 to TRBJ2-1; 9 nucleotides agree with TRBD2. The V and J ends lost 4 bases and 4 bases, in that order; junction bases with no gene match: 2. The CDR3 extends over 14 amino acids. Germline loops: CDR1 MNHGY, CDR2 SAAAGT. In DNA, the CDR3 is TGTGCCAGCAGTTTAGCGGGGGCTTACAATGAGCAGTTCTTC. Amino acids: CASSLAGAYNEQFF.

The chain employs TRBV28 and TRBJ2-3; 8 bases map to TRBD2. The CDR3 is 15 residues long. CDR1 MDHEN and CDR2 SYDVKM come from the germline V gene. V shed 2 bases and J 4 bases; nucleotides not matched to a gene: 5. CDR3 DNA: TGTGCCAGCAGTTTAGAGGGACTAGTGGCAGATACGCAGTATTTT. As protein: CASSLEGLVADTQYF.

This rearrangement joins TRBV7-1 to TRBJ2-2; a weak D match, TRBD1 (5 bases). TRBV7-1 is an ORF for which the function is uncertain. V lost 5 bases to trimming and J lost 7 bases, with 17 bases between them. The CDR3 has 15 amino acids. For the CDR3, the DNA is TGTGCCAGCAGCCCCTGGGGCGGTTCAGGCGGGGAGCTGTTTTTT. Its protein is CASSPWGGSGGELFF.

This chain connects TRBV19 to TRBJ2-3; D may be TRBD2 (6 bases). Per germline, CDR1 LNHDA and CDR2 SQIVND (reference sequence). V gave up 5 bases and J gave up 0 bases, with 21 bases separating them. The CDR3 is 18 amino acids. DNA for the CDR3: TGTGCCAGTAGTTTCGGAATGCGGGGAGGCACTAGCACAGATACGCAGTATTTT. Protein sequence: CASSFGMRGGTSTDTQYF.

The J gene is TRBJ1-6, the V gene TRBV30, with TRBD1 matching over 10 bases. The V and J ends lost 4 bases and 4 bases, in that order; junction bases with no gene match: 7. Germline V lookup: CDR1 GTSNPN, CDR2 SVGIG (reference sequence). The CDR3 is 16 residues long. The CDR3 DNA reads TGTGCCTGGAACCGGGGACAGGGGAAATATAATTCACCCCTCCACTTT. This codes for CAWNRGQGKYNSPLHF.

In DNA, the CDR3 is TGTGCCAGCAAGAGGACGGCAACTAATGAAAAACTGTTTTTT. Translating it yields CASKRTATNEKLFF. The chain couples TRBV11-3 to TRBJ1-4, with no clear D. This CDR3 has 14 amino acids. V was cut by 7 bases and J by 0 bases, with 9 bases left in between. Germline V lookup: CDR1 SGHNT, CDR2 YENEEA.

The chain has TRBV6-8 and TRBJ1-2; weak D call: TRBD1 (6 bases). CDR1 and CDR2 from the germline V gene are MNHGY and SAAAGT. The V end lost 4 bases, the J end lost 6 bases, and 18 bases lay between the germline ends. The CDR3 extends over 15 amino acids. CDR3: CASSFLQGGVDGYTF. CDR3 sequence (DNA): TGTGCCAGCAGTTTTCTACAGGGTGGGGTCGATGGCTACACCTTC.

The chain employs TRBV7-7 and TRBJ1-6, with D possibly TRBD1 on 6 matching bases. V was pared by 3 bases and J by 7 bases, with 13 bases between. Germline V gene data show CDR1 as SSHAT and CDR2 as FNYEAQ (reference sequence). The CDR3 is 15 amino acids. CDR3 nucleotide sequence: TGTGCCAGCAGCTTTCCCGGGGGCGTCAATTCACCCCTCCACTTT. It translates to CASSFPGGVNSPLHF.

The chain recombines TRBV28 with TRBJ2-7; 7 nucleotides agree with TRBD2. This CDR3 spans 13 amino acids. Looked up from germline, CDR1 is MDHEN and CDR2 is SYDVKM. With V trimmed by 7 bases and J by 6 bases, 9 bases remained unmatched. The CDR3 nucleotides read TGTGCCAGCACTTCGCTAGCGGAGGTCGAGCAGTACTTC. Its translation is CASTSLAEVEQYF. Based on the CDR3 plus reference TRBV28 and TRBJ2-7, the full variable domain is DVKVTQSSRYLVKRTGEKVFLECVQDMDHENMFWYRQDPGLGLRLIYFSYDVKMKEKGDIPEGYSVSREKKERFSLILESASTNQTSMYLCASTSLAEVEQYFGPGTRLTVT.